This T cell receptor (beta chain) was found in a study of shared clonotypes between healthy human individuals. Deletions cut 6 bases from V and 3 bases from J, with 7 bases between. The CDR3 length is 12 residues. CD8 cells regarded as naive lacked CD45RO, were positively chosen for CCR7, and omitted terminally differentiated effector memory CD45RA+ cells. Execution of the assay was at deep level. Sequenced by immunoSEQ multiplex PCR; TCRdb stores in-frame clones only, minus some. The sample carries approximately 600,000 clones, approximately 95% recorded once. The chain uses TRBV23-1 and TRBJ2-3; maybe TRBD2 (5 bases). TRBV23-1 is an ORF; its function is uncertain. The sample taken for sequencing was naive CD8+ T cells sorted from blood. This receptor was identified in a woman aged 30 to 39 in good health. The CDR3 DNA reads as TGCGCCAGCAGCGGCGGGACAGATACGCAGTATTTT. This gives the protein CASSGGTDTQYF.